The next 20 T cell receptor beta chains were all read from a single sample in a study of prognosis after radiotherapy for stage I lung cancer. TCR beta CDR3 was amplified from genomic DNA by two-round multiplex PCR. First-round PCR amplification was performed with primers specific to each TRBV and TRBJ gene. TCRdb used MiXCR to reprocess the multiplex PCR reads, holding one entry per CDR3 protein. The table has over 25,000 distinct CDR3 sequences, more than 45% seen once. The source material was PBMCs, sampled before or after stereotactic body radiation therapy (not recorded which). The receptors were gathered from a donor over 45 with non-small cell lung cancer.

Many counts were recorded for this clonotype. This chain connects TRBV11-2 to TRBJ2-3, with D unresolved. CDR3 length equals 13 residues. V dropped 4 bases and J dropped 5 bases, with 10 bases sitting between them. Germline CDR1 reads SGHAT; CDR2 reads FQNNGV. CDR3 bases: TGTGCCAGCAGCTCAAACTACGGAGATACGCAGTATTTT. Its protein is CASSSNYGDTQYF.

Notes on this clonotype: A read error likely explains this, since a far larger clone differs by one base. The CDR3 DNA is TGTGTCAGCAGTTACGACAGGGGAGGACGGCGCAATGAGCAGTTCTTC. Protein sequence: CVSSYDRGGRRNEQFF. The rearrangement uses TRBV6-8 and TRBJ2-1, with 8 bases lining up with TRBD1. The CDR3 runs 16 residues. Germline-derived CDR1 and CDR2 are MNHGY and SAAAGT.

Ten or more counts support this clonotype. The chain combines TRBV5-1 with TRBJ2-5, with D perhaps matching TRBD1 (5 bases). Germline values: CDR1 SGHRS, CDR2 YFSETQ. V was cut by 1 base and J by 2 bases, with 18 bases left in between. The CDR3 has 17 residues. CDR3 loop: CASSLNPSVTAQETQYF. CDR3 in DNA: TGCGCCAGCAGCTTGAATCCCTCGGTGACAGCTCAAGAGACCCAGTACTTC.

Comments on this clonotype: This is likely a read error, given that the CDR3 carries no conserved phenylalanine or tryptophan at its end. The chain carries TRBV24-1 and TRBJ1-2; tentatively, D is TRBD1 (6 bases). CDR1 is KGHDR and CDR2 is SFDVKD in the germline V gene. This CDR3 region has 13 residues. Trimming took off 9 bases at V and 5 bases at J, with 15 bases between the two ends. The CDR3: CATQGNRVYGYTV. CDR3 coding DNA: TGTGCCACCCAAGGGAACAGGGTATATGGCTACACCGTC.

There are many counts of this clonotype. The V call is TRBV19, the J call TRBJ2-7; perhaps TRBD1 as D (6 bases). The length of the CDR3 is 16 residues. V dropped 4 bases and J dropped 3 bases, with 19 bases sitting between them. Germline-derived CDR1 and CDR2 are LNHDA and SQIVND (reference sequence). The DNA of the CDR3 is TGTGCCAGTAGTACCCTGCAGGGGTCCTCTGACTACGAGCAGTACTTC. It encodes CASSTLQGSSDYEQYF.

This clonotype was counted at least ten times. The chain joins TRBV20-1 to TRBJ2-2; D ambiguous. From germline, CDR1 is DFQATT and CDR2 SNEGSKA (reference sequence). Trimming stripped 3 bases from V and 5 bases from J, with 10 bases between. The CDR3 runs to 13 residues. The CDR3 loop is CSASVDGTGELFF. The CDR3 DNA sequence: TGCAGTGCTAGTGTGGATGGTACCGGGGAGCTGTTTTTT.

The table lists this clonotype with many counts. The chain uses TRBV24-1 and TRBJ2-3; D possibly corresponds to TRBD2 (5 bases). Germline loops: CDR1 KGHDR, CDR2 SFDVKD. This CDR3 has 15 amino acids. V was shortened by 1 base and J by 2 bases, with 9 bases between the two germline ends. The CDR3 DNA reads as TGTGCCACCAGTGATTTCGGAGGAAACACAGATACGCAGTATTTT. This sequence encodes CATSDFGGNTDTQYF.

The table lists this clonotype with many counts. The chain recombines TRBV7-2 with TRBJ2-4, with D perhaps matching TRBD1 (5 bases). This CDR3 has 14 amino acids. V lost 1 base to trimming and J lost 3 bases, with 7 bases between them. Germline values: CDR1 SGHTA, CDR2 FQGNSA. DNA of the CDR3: TGTGCCAGCAGCTTAGGTGGACACAAAAACATTCAGTACTTC. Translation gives CASSLGGHKNIQYF.

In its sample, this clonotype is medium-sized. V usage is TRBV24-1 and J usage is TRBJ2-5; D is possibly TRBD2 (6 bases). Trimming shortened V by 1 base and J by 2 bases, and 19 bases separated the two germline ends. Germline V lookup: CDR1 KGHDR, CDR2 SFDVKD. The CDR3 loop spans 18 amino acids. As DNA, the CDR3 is TGTGCCACCAGTGATTTAGGCTCGGGGCCTGCGGGGCAAGAGACCCAGTACTTC. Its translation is CATSDLGSGPAGQETQYF.

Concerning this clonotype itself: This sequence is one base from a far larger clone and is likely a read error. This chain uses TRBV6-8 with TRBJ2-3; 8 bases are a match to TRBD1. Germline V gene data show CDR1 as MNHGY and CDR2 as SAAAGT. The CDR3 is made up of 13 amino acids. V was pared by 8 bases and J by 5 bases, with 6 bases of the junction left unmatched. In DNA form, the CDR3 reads TGTGCCAGCGTGGACAGGGAGAGAGATACGCAGTATTTT. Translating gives CASVDRERDTQYF.

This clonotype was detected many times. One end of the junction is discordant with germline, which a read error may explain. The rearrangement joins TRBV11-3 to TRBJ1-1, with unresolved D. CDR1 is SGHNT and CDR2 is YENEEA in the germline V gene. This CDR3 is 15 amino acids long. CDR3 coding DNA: TGTGCCAGCAGCTTAGGGGCCACTGGGAACGCTGAAGCTTTCTTT. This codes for CASSLGATGNAEAFF.

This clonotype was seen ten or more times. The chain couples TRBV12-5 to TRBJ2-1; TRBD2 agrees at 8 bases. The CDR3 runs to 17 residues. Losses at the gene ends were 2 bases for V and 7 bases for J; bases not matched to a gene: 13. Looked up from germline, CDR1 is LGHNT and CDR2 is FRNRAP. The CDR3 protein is CASGLYTQAGGINEQFF. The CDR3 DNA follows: TGTGCTAGTGGTTTGTACACCCAGGCGGGAGGAATTAATGAGCAGTTCTTC.

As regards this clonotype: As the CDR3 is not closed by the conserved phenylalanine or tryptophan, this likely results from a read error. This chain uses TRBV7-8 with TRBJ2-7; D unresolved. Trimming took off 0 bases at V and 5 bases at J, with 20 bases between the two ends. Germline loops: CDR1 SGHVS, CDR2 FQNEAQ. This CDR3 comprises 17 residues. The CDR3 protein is CASSLAPETVLENEQYS. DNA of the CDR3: TGTGCCAGCAGCTTAGCCCCGGAAACAGTGCTAGAAAACGAGCAGTACTCC.

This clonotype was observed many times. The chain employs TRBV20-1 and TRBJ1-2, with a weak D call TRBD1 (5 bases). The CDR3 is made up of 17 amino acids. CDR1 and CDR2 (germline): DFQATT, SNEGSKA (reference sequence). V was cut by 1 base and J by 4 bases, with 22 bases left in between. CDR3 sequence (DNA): TGCAGTGCTAGAGCCCCTCACCCTACTCGTGGGGGCTATGGCTACACCTTC. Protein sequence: CSARAPHPTRGGYGYTF.

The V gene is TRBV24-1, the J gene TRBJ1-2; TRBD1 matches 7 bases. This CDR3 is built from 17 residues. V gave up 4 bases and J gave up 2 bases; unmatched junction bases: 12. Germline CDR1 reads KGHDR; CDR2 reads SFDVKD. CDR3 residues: CATSDRTPGGENYGYTF. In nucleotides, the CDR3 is TGTGCCACCAGTGACCGTACCCCAGGGGGGGAAAACTATGGCTACACCTTC.

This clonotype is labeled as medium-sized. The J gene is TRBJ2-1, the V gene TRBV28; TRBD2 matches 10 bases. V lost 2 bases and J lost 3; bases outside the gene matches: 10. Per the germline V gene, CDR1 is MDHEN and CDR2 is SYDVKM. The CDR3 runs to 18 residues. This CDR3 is CASSLGISSGRDYNEQFF. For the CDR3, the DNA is TGTGCCAGCAGTTTAGGGATATCGAGCGGGAGGGACTACAATGAGCAGTTCTTC.

The CDR3: CTGCRNTGELFF. In DNA, the CDR3 is TGCACGGGGTGTAGGAACACCGGGGAGCTGTTTTTT. The rearrangement joins TRBV20-1 to TRBJ2-2; TRBD2 is a possible D gene (5 bases). Germline loops: CDR1 DFQATT, CDR2 SNEGSKA (reference sequence). The CDR3 contains 12 residues.

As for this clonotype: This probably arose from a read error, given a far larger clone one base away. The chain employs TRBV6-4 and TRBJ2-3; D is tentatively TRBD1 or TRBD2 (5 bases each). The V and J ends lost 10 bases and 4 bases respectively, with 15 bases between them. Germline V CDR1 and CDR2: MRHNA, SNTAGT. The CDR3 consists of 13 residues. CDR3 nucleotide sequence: TGTGCCACCGAACTGGGACCTTCAGATACGCAGTATTTT. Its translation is CATELGPSDTQYF.

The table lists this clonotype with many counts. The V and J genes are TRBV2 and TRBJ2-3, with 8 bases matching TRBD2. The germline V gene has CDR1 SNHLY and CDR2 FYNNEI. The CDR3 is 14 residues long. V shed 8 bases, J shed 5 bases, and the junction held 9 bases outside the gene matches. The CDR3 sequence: CASGLAGTGDTQYF. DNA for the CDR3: TGTGCCAGCGGGTTAGCGGGAACCGGAGATACGCAGTATTTT.

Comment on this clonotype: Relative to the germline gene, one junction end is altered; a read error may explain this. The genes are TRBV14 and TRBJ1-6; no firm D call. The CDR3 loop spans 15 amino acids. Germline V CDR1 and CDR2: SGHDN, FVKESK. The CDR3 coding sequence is TGTGCCAGCATCCAAGATATGAGTTCGTGGACACCCCTCCACTTT. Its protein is CASIQDMSSWTPLHF.